This TCR beta chain was obtained from a study of human T cells and chemical hapten exposure. On the study more broadly: Sensitizing treatment utilized 2% DPC over a 2 cm by 2 cm portion of upper inner arm skin. General study results and limits: Donors, who had alopecia, may show an immune response that differs from healthy people's. The number of TCRs above 1 in 1000 frequency did not change after DPC sensitization.

The V end was cut by 6 bases, the J end by 5 bases, with 14 bases between. This CDR3 contains 14 residues. TCRdb fed the RACE reads into MiXCR, producing one record per CDR3 protein. Counted here are 95,000 or so distinct CDR3 sequences, over 9.5% occurring once; the ten biggest clones make up 3.2%. This clonotype was detected ten times or more. What it recognizes is unknown. The sample's time point: patch test 2, 6 weeks after DPC sensitization. The treatment denotes: therapeutic diphenylcyclopropenone sensitization with weekly scalp DPC. Blood was collected ahead of every patch test applied. The specimen comprised whole blood, sampled in connection with sensitization to the hapten diphenylcyclopropenone (DPC). This TCR was sampled from a woman aged 35 to 49 with alopecia areata. Some clones in this sample may be carry-over from other donors' samples. The rearrangement uses TRBV12-3 or TRBV12-4 and TRBJ1-5; weak D call: TRBD1 (5 bases). CDR3 residues: CASSPAKGHQPQHF. CDR3 coding DNA: TGTGCCAGCAGCCCTGCCAAGGGGCATCAGCCCCAGCATTTT.